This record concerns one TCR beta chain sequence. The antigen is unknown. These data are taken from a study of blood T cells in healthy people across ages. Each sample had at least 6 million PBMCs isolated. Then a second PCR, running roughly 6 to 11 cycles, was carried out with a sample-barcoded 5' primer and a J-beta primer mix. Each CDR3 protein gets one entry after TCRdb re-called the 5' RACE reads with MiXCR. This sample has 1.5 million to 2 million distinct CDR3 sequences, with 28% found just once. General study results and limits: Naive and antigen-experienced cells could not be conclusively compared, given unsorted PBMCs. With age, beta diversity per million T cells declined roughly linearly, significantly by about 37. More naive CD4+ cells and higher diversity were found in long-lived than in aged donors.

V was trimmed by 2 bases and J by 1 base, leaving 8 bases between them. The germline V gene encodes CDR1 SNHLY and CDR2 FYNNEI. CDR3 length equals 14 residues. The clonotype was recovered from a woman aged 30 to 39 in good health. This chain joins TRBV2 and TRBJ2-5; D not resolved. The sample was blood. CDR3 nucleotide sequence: TGTGCCAGCAGTGAACTGGCAGGCCAAGAGACCCAGTACTTC. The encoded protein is CASSELAGQETQYF. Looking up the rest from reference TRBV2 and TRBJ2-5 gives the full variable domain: EPEVTQTPSHQVTQMGQEVILRCVPISNHLYFYWYRQILGQKVEFLVSFYNNEISEKSEIFDDQFSVERPDGSNFTLKIRSTKLEDSAMYFCASSELAGQETQYFGPGTRLLVL.